The 5 T cell receptor beta chains listed next were all sequenced from one sample in a study of T cell responses to AZD1222 COVID-19 vaccine. This table comes from immunoSEQ multiplex PCR, and its TCRdb copy is limited to in-frame clones, with some not included. This table has about 200,000 clones, roughly nine tenths appearing once. Sample: peripheral blood, taken 28 days after the second AZD1222 dose. The receptors derive from an adult who received the AZD1222 COVID-19 vaccine.

This chain links TRBV10-2 with TRBJ2-1, with TRBD2 matching over 7 bases. Germline-derived CDR1 and CDR2 are WSHSY and SAAADI. After removal of 6 bases from V and 9 bases from J, the junction contained 5 bases not matched to a gene. The CDR3 contains 12 residues. CDR3 sequence reads: CASRRERGEQFF. The CDR3 bases are TGCGCCAGCAGGCGGGAGAGAGGTGAGCAGTTCTTC.

The gene calls are TRBV4-1 and TRBJ1-6; TRBD1 might be the D (6 bases). Germline CDR1 is MGHRA and CDR2 is YSYEKL. Deletions cut 4 bases from V and 0 bases from J, with 13 bases between. This CDR3 spans 17 amino acids. The CDR3 DNA reads TGCGCCAGCAGCCCCAGGGGCCCGAGCTCCTATAATTCACCCCTCCACTTT. This encodes CASSPRGPSSYNSPLHF.

The rearrangement links TRBV10-3 to TRBJ2-5; D is perhaps TRBD2 (5 bases). Germline assignment: CDR1 ENHRY and CDR2 SYGVKD. V dropped 0 bases and J dropped 1 base, with 12 bases sitting between them. The CDR3 has 16 residues. This CDR3 reads CAISESDSVRQETQYF. CDR3 nucleotide sequence: TGTGCCATCAGTGAGTCGGATAGCGTGCGCCAAGAGACCCAGTACTTC.

This clone was found once. The chain's CDR3 is CASSIGTGGYNEQFF. DNA of the CDR3: TGTGCCAGTAGTATCGGGACAGGGGGCTACAATGAGCAGTTCTTC. This chain joins TRBV19 and TRBJ2-1, with TRBD1 matching 11 bases. The germline V gene has CDR1 LNHDA and CDR2 SQIVND (reference sequence). V trimming: 3 bases; J trimming: 3 bases; junction bases outside the gene matches: 1. The CDR3 extends over 15 amino acids.

CDR3 nucleotide sequence: TGCAGCGTTGAGAGGGGCCGATCCACAGATACGCAGTATTTT. It translates to CSVERGRSTDTQYF. The rearrangement links TRBV29-1 to TRBJ2-3; the D gene could be TRBD1 or TRBD2 (5 bases each). The CDR3 length is 14 residues. Germline assignment: CDR1 SQVTM and CDR2 ANQGSEA. With 3 bases removed from V and 2 bases from J, the gap between germline ends came to 12 bases.